This record concerns one T cell receptor (beta chain) sequence. Its antigen is currently unknown. Using immunoSEQ multiplex PCR, the repertoire was profiled, and TCRdb retains in-frame clones only, with some absent. The sample yields 95,000 to 150,000 clones, around 87% seen once. The sample originates from a study of T cell responses to AZD1222 COVID-19 vaccine. Findings of the study overall: There were mostly white British donors and more females than males, and clonal diversity was possibly underestimated.

This sequence was found in an adult in good health. Sequenced here: peripheral blood, sampled on day 0 of AZD1222 vaccination.

The CDR3, as DNA: TGCGCCAGCAGCTTTGCAGGGGGCGACGATACGCAGTATTTT. Translation: CASSFAGGDDTQYF. The V and J genes are TRBV5-1 and TRBJ2-3, with 8 bases fitting TRBD1. The CDR3 is 14 residues long. Per the germline V gene, CDR1 is SGHRS and CDR2 is YFSETQ. Trimming cost V 2 bases and J 6 bases; bases outside gene matches: 5. Variable domain in full (rest from reference TRBV5-1 and TRBJ2-3): KAGVTQTPRYLIKTRGQQVTLSCSPISGHRSVSWYQQTPGQGLQFLFEYFSETQRNKGNFPGRFSGRQFSNSRSEMNVSTLELGDSALYLCASSFAGGDDTQYFGPGTRLTVL.